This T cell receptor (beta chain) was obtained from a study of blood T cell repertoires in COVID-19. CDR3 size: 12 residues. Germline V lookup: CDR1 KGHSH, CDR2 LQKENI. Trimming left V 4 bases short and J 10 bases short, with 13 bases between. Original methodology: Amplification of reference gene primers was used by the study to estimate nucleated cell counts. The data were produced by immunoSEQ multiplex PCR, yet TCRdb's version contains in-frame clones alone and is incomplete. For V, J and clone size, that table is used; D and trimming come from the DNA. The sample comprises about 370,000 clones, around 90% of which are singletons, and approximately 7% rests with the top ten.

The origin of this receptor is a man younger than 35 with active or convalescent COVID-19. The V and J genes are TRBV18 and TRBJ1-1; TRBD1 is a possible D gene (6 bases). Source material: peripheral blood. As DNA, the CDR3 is TGTGCCAGCTCACTTGCTACAGGGTTAGCTTTCTTT. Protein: CASSLATGLAFF. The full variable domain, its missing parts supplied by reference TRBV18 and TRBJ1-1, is NAGVMQNPRHLVRRRGQEARLRCSPMKGHSHVYWYRQLPEEGLKFMVYLQKENIIDESGMPKERFSAEFPKEGPSILRIQQVVRGDSAAYFCASSLATGLAFFGQGTRLTVV.